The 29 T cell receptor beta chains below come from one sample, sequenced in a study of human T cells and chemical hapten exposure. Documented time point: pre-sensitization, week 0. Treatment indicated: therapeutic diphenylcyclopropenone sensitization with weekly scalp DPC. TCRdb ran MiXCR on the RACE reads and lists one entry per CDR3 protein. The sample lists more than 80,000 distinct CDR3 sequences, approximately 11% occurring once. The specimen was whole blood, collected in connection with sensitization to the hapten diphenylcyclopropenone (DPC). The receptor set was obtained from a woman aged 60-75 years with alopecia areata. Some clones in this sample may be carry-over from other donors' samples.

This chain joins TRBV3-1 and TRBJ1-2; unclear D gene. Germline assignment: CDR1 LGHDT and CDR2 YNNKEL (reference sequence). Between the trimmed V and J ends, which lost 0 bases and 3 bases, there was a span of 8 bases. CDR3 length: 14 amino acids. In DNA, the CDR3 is TGTGCCAGCAGCCAAGACCCAGGCTACTATGGCTACACCTTC. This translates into CASSQDPGYYGYTF.

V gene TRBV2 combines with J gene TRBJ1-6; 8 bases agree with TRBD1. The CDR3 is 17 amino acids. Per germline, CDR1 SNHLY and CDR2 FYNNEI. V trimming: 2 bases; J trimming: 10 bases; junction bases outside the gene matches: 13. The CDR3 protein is CASSESAAGGGWSPLHF. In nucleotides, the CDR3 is TGTGCCAGCAGTGAATCAGCCGCAGGGGGCGGTTGGTCACCCCTCCACTTT.

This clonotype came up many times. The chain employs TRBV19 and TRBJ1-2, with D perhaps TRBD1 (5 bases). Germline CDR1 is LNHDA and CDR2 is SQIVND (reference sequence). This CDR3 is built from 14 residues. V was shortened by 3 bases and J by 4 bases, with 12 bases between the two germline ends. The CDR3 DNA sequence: TGTGCCAGTAGTATCCAGCAGGGACCCTATGGCTACACCTTC. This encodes CASSIQQGPYGYTF.

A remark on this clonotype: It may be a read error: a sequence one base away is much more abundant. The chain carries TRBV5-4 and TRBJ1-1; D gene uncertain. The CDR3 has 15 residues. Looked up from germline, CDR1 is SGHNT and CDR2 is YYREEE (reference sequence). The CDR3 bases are TGTGCCAGCAGCTTGGGGCCCGGAGGGAACACTGAAGATTTCTTT. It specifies CASSLGPGGNTEDFF. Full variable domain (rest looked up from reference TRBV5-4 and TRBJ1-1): ETGVTQSPTHLIKTRGQQVTLRCSSQSGHNTVSWYQQALGQGPQFIFQYYREEENGRGNFPPRFSGLQFPNYSSELNVNALELDDSALYLCASSLGPGGNTEDFFGQGTRLTVV.

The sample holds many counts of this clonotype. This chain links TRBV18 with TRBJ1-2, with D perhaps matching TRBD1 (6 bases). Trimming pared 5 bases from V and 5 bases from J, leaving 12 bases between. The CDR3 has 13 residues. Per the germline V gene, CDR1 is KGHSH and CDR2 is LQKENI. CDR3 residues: CASSSDSQYGYTF. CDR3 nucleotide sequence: TGTGCCAGCTCATCGGACAGCCAGTATGGCTACACCTTC.

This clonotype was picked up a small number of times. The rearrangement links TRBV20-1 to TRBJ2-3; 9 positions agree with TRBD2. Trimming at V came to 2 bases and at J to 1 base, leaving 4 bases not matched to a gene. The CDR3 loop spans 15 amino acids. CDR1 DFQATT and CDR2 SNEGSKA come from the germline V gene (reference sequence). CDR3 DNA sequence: TGCAGTGCTAGAACGTCTAGCGGGGGCACAGATACGCAGTATTTT. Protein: CSARTSSGGTDTQYF.

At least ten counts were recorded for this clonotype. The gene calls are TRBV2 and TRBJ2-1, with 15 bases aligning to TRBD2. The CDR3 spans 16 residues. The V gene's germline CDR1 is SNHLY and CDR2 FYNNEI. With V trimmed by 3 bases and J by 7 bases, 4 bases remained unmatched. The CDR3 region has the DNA TGTGCCAGCAGTGATTCGGGACTAGCGGGGGGTAATGAGCAGTTCTTC. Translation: CASSDSGLAGGNEQFF.

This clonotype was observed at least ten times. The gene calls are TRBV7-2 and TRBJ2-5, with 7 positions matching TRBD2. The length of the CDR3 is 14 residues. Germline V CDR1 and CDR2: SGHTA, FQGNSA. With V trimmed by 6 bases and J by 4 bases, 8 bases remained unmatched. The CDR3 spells CASSRTGGLETQYF. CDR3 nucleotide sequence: TGTGCCAGCAGTCGAACGGGGGGTTTAGAGACCCAGTACTTC. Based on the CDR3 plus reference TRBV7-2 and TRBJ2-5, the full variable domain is GAGVSQSPSNKVTEKGKDVELRCDPISGHTALYWYRQSLGQGLEFLIYFQGNSAPDKSGLPSDRFSAERTGGSVSTLTIQRTQQEDSAVYLCASSRTGGLETQYFGPGTRLLVL.

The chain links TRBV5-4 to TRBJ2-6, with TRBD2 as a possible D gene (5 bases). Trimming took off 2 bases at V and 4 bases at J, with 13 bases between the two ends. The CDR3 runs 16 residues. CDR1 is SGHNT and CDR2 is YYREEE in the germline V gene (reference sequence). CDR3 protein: CASSFLGDMGANVLTF. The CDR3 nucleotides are TGTGCCAGCAGCTTCCTCGGGGATATGGGGGCCAACGTCCTGACTTTC.

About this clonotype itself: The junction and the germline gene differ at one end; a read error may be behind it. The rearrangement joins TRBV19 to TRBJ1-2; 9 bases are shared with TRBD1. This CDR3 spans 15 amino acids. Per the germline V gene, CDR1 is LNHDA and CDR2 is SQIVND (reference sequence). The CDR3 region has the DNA TGTACCAGTAGTGCTCCGGGACAGGGACAGGATGGCTACACCTTC. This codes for CTSSAPGQGQDGYTF.

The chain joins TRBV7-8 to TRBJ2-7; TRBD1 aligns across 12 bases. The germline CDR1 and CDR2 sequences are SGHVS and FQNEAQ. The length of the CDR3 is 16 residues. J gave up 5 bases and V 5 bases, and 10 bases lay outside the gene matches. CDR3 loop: CASSIQPGQGADEQYF. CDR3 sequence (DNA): TGTGCCAGCAGCATTCAGCCGGGACAGGGGGCCGACGAGCAGTACTTC.

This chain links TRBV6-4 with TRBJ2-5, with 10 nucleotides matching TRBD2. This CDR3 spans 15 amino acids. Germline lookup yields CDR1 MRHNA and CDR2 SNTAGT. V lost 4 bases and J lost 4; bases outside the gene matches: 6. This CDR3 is CASSGSGGAGETQYF. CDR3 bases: TGTGCCAGCAGTGGAAGCGGGGGGGCCGGAGAGACCCAGTACTTC.

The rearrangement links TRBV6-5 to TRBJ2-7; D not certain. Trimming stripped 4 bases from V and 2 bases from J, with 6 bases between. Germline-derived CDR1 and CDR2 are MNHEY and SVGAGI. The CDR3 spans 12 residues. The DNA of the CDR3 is TGTGCCAGCAGTTCCGACGCCTACGAGCAGTACTTC. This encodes CASSSDAYEQYF.

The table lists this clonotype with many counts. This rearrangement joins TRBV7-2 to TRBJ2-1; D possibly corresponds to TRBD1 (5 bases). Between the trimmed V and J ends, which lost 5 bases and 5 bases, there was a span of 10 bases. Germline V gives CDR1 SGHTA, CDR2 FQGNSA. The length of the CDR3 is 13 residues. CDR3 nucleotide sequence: TGTGCCAGCAGCACGCGACAGCACAATGAGCAGTTCTTC. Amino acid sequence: CASSTRQHNEQFF.

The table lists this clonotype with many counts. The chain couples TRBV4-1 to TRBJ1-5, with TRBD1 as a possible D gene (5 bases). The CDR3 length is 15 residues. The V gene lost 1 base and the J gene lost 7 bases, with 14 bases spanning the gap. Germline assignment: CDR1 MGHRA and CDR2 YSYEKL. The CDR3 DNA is TGCGCCAGCAGCCAAGCCGTCCAGGGTGTACAGCCCCAGCATTTT. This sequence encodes CASSQAVQGVQPQHF.

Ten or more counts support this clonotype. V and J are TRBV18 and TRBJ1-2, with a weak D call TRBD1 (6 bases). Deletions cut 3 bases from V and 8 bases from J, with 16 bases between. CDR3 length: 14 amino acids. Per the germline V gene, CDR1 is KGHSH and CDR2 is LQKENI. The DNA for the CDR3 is TGTGCCAGCTCACCTGGGGGCGAGGTCGGCGGCTACACCTTC. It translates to CASSPGGEVGGYTF.

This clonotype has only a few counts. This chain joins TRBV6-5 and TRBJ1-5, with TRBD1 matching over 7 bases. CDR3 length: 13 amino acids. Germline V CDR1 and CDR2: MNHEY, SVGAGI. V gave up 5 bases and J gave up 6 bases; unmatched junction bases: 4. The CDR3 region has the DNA TGTGCCAGCAGTGGGGCAGGGGGTCAGCCCCAGCATTTT. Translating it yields CASSGAGGQPQHF.

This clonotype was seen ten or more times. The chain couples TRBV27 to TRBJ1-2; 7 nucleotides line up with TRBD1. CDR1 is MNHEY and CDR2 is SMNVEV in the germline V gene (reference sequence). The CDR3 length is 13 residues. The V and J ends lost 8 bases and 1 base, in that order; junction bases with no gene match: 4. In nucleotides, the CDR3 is TGTGCCAGCCGGAGGGACAGTAACTATGGCTACACCTTC. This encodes CASRRDSNYGYTF.

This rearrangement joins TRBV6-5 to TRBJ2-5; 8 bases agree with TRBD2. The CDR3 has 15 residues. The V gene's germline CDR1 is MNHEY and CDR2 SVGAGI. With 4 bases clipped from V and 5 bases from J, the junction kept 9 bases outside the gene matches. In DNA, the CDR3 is TGTGCCAGCAGTTTAGACCGGGGGGGCAGGGAGACCCAGTACTTC. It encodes CASSLDRGGRETQYF.

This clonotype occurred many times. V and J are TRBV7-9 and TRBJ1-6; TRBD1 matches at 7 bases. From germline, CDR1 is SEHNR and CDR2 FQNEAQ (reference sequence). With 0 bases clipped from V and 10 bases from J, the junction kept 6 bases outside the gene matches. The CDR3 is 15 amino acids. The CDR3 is CASSLAGGGGSPLHF. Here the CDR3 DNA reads TGTGCCAGCAGCTTAGCGGGAGGGGGCGGATCACCCCTCCACTTT.

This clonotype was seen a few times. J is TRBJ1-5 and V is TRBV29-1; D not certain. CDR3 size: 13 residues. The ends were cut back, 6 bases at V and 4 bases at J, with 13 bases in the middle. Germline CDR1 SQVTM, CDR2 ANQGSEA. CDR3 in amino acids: CSVRRSENQPQHF. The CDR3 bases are TGCAGCGTCCGCCGGTCGGAAAATCAGCCCCAGCATTTT.

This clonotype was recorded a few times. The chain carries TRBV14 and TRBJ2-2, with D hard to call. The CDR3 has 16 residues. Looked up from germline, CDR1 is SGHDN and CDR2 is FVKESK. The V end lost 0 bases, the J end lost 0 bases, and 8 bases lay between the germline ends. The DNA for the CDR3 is TGTGCCAGCAGCCAAGAGGATTTCGCGAACACCGGGGAGCTGTTTTTT. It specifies CASSQEDFANTGELFF.

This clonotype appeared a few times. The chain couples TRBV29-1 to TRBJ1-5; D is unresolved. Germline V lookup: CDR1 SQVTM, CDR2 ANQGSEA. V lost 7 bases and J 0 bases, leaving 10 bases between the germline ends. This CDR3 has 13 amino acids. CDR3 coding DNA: TGCAGCGCAGGCGAGAATAGCAATCAGCCCCAGCATTTT. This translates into CSAGENSNQPQHF.

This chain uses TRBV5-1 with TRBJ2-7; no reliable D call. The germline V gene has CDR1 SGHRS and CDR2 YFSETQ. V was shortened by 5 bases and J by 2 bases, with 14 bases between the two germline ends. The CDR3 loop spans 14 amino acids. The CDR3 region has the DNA TGCGCCAGCAGGTTCCGGACGGCAACCTACGAGCAGTACTTC. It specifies CASRFRTATYEQYF.

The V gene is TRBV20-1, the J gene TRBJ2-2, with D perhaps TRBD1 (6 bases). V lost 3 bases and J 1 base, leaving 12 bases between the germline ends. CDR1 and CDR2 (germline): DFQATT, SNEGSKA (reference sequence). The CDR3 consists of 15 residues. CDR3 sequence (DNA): TGCAGTGCTAGGGCATTGACAGGGAACACCGGGGAGCTGTTTTTT. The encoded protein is CSARALTGNTGELFF.

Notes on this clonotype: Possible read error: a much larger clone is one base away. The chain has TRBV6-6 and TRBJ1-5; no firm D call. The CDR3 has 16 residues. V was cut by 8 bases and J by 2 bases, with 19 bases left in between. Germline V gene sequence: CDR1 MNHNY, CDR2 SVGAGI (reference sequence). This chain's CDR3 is CASHSGKNCGNQPQHF. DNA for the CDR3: TGTGCCAGCCATTCGGGGAAGAACTGTGGCAATCAGCCCCAGCATTTT.

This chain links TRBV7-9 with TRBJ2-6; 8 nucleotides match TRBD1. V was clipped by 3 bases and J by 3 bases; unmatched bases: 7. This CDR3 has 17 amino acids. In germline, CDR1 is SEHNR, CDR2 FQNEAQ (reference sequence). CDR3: CASSFTQGALGANVLTF. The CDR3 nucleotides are TGTGCCAGCAGCTTCACCCAGGGGGCGCTTGGGGCCAACGTCCTGACTTTC. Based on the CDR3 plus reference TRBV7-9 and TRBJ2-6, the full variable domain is DTGVSQNPRHKITKRGQNVTFRCDPISEHNRLYWYRQTLGQGPEFLTYFQNEAQLEKSRLLSDRFSAERPKGSFSTLEIQRTEQGDSAMYLCASSFTQGALGANVLTFGAGSRLTVL.

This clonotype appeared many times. The CDR3 spells CASSSDRTDTQYF. DNA for the CDR3: TGTGCCAGCAGCTCGGACCGGACAGATACGCAGTATTTT. The chain is built from TRBV7-9 and TRBJ2-3; no clear D. The V gene lost 4 bases and the J gene lost 3 bases, with 8 bases spanning the gap. The germline gives CDR1 SEHNR, CDR2 FQNEAQ (reference sequence). This CDR3 contains 13 residues.

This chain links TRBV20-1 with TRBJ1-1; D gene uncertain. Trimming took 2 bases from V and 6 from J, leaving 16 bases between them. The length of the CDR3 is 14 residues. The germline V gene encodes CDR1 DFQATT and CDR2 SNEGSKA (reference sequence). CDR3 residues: CSARRMGFGAEAFF. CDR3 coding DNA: TGCAGTGCTAGAAGGATGGGTTTTGGGGCTGAAGCTTTCTTT.